Included here is one T cell receptor (beta chain) sequence, with context. It has no known antigen specificity. No base-level quality is on record; no much larger clone is a single base apart. This specimen comes from a study of cytomegalovirus exposure and HLA in healthy donors (dated by TCRdb to the late 2010s). Regarding the research as a whole: An earlier analysis of roughly 500 of the donors reported 250 to 300 Gb of sequence data and approximately 110 million unique TCR beta sequences from roughly 180 million T cells. An earlier analysis of 587 of the donors applied high-throughput TCR beta sequencing to assess whether each TCR beta V gene segment acted as functional or pseudogenic. In addition to the first cohort of around 670 subjects, a separate validation cohort of around 110 different subjects was used. Roughly 5 DR-DQ haplotypes were treated as single units for association and clustering because of strong linkage in the cohort. Using immunosequencing, the study profiled T cell repertoires from 666 subjects and related those repertoires to cytomegalovirus serostatus. The study combined high-throughput TCR immunosequencing, statistical association of individual TCRs with disease status, and machine learning to predict cytomegalovirus infection status. The study aimed to test whether cataloging public T cell receptors could reveal signatures of past pathogen exposure. A later analysis re-examined previously published TCR beta repertoires from about 670 donors and added high-resolution HLA genotyping to investigate patterns of TCR occurrence. Alongside the repertoire data, information on donor age, sex, ethnicity and CMV serostatus was compiled. About 320 gigabases of sequencing data and 70 million to 100 million unique TCR sequences were included in an early release covering 500 to 750 HLA-typed donors. Class I and class II HLA loci were covered by the typing at four-digit resolution. Typing coverage varied by locus: roughly 629-630 donors for A, B, C, DRB1 and DQB1; roughly 560 for DQA1; about 600 for DPA1; approximately 490 for DPB1. On average, around 230,000 unique TCR beta nucleotide sequences were sequenced per donor among roughly 430 genotyped donors of the cohort, with roughly a sixth of those sequences being non-productive. Rather than using new phenotypic data, the later analysis identified candidate immune exposures from TCR beta sequences and from how often those sequences occurred across donors. All discovery cohort repertoires had been generated on a single sequencing platform. Among the approximately 400 genotyped donors, approximately 76% belonged to the genetic ancestry cluster associated with self-reported Caucasian donors. A later genetic analysis took genome-wide SNP genotypes for about three fifths of the roughly 700 donors and used that subset as a discovery cohort.

In total, approximately 700 healthy bone marrow donors made up the cohort. Cohort members were all nominally healthy when sampled, although unrecorded immune exposures were likely present. The donor was CMV seropositive and was included in the group of 250 to 350 seropositive cohort members. A peripheral blood sample was provided by each donor, and peripheral blood mononuclear cells were used for TCR beta sequencing. Genomic DNA was extracted from the blood cell samples with the Qiagen DNeasy Blood Extraction Kit. The CDR3 goes from the cysteine to the phenylalanine over 17 residues. The only DNA kept is the CDR3, 51 bases in frame from the first base. For CDR1 and CDR2, the germline V gene lists SGHDN and FVKESK. V loses 4 bases, J loses 0 bases, and the germline ends lie 16 bases apart. Library method: the immunoSEQ multiplex PCR assay. A mixture of 60 forward primers for TCR Vbeta segments and 13 reverse primers for TCR Jbeta segments was used in the multiplex PCR. The CDR3 region of rearranged TCR beta genes was amplified from genomic DNA by a multiplex PCR assay. On the Illumina HiSeq System, the amplified TCR beta libraries were sequenced as 87-base-pair reads. The authors' pipeline ran thus. In a later analysis, tens of millions of unique TCR beta chains were counted across the roughly 610 repertoires, and around 10 million of these chains were shared by at least two donors. A nearest-neighbor algorithm error-corrected the raw reads and collapsed the reads into unique sequences, merging closely related sequences to remove PCR and sequencing errors. V, D and J gene segments were assigned by aligning CDR3 sequences to IMGT reference sequences. Each retained sequence needed at least a six-nucleotide match to both a V gene segment and a J gene segment. Rearrangements were called productive when the CDR3 lacked stop codons and stayed in frame with V and J; all others were non-productive. Following IMGT convention, CDR3 was defined as the stretch from the second conserved V-encoded cysteine to the conserved J-encoded phenylalanine. The earlier analysis of about 500 of the donors excluded sequences that lacked an unambiguous match to a single V gene segment. In an earlier analysis of some 590 of the donors, a V segment was called functional when productive rearrangements were above 56.7%, and segregating when the standard deviation between donors exceeded 5%. To diagnose cytomegalovirus status from the catalog of TCR beta chain sequences, a statistical classification framework was built. V and J gene assignment, in a later analysis, came from comparing TCR nucleotide sequences with IMGT/GENE-DB human TR gene sequences. The TCRdist pipeline was used in a later analysis to assign CDR3 sequences and most-parsimonious VDJ recombination scenarios. In a later analysis, each TCR beta chain was defined by its CDR3 amino acid sequence together with its V-gene family, and reads lacking a unique V-gene family were excluded. As a way to deal with suspected cross-contamination and a sequencing artifact, a later analysis dropped approximately 570 nucleotide sequences that were highly shared and had low generation probability. In a later analysis, a clonal expansion index was calculated for each public chain from normalized within-repertoire ranks of inferred template counts. In a later analysis, generation probabilities were computed using a VDJ recombination model fitted to out-of-frame rearrangements, and the results were checked against IGoR. A later analysis scored TCR-TCR, TCR-HLA and TCR-CMV co-occurrence with hypergeometric tests, applying a repertoire-size bias correction to TCR pairs. To estimate false discovery rates, a later analysis permuted the HLA or CMV assignments 20 times. A later analysis grouped co-occurring TCRs with DBSCAN, adding TCRdist sequence similarity when clustering within HLA-allele-positive subsets. Repertoires with fewer than 30,000 or more than 120,000 public chains were left out of co-occurrence clustering, as were a few repertoires with anomalous nucleotide sharing. Entries here come from immuneACCESS through TCRdb and include only in-frame sequences with V and J called. Some clones fail to appear in such tables; in the studies checked, an unresolved V gene covers under half of the shortfall, and the cause of the remainder is unknown. D and trimming come from the DNA, and the V and J calls and clone size come from that table. The sample profile shows some 150,000 clones; roughly 83% of them were found once. Roughly 4.5% of the sample goes to the ten largest clones.

Beyond this particular receptor, the publication reports: When HLA alleles, especially DR and DQ, strongly co-occurred, attributing TCR associations to individual alleles was difficult. In a later analysis, the rate of TCR association differed among HLA loci, with DRB1 alleles having the most associated TCRs and HLA-C alleles having the fewest. Some IMGT-functional V segments, including TRBV6-2 and TRBV6-3, could not be distinguished by the 87-base-pair reads and were therefore excluded. The authors suggested that the approach could potentially be extended to other disease states and immunological phenotypes. Because counts were too low, under 20 rarely observed V segments, including chromosome 9 orphons, were left out of the earlier analysis of about 620 of the donors. In vitro tests confirmed that a few of the cytomegalovirus-associated TCR beta chains recognize cytomegalovirus antigens. The classifier was reported to diagnose cytomegalovirus status with high specificity and sensitivity in both the original cohort and the validation cohort. An association between a missense DCLRE1C variant and V-gene and J-gene trimming of TCR beta chains was found in a later genetic analysis and replicated in an independent cohort. CMV serostatus was the only immune exposure information available for the cohort. A cluster of highly shared sequence variants was judged likely to represent a technical artifact of the sequencing pipeline. This cohort had only TCR beta chains sequenced, and the lack of alpha or paired-chain data limited which features could be detected. Several of the top co-occurrence clusters appeared to be linked to parvovirus B19, influenza, CMV and Epstein-Barr virus, according to a later analysis. In a later analysis, HLA-associated TCR beta chains showed more clonal expansion and lower generation probabilities than non-associated chains that were equally common. In a later genetic analysis, fewer N-insertions in productive TCRs were reported among donors in an Asian-associated ancestry cluster than the roughly 710-donor mean. A later analysis associated 16,951 TCR beta sequences with specific HLA alleles at a false discovery rate of 0.05. Most CMV-associated TCR beta chains appeared to be HLA-restricted in a later analysis, and the HLA associations seemed to be driven largely by CMV exposure. A further reported finding was that TCR beta sequences accurately predicted the HLA-A and HLA-B alleles for most subjects in the first cohort. HLA typing was unavailable for some donors at each locus, so association tests used only the typed subset. Most TCR sequences were observed very rarely across donors, whereas some public TCRs were present in many individuals. Presence/absence analyses assumed roughly uniform sequencing depth across donors, an assumption that may not hold. An earlier analysis of 587 of the donors showed that most TCR beta V segments appeared in productive rearrangements either about 90% or about 30% of the time, which broadly matched IMGT annotations. In the study, around 150 TCR beta chains were listed as associated with cytomegalovirus. Linkage disequilibrium might explain the correlated functional status among segregating V segments, but an unknown experimental factor could not be excluded.

The sequence came from a man aged 40-55 years in good health and CMV-seropositive. The chain is assembled from TRBV14 and TRBJ2-1; the D segment could be TRBD2, given 6 matching bases. The specimen sequenced was PBMCs. This receptor has the CDR3 CASSPPWGVSSYNEQFF. The DNA reads as follows: TGTGCCAGCAGCCCTCCTTGGGGGGTCAGCTCCTACAATGAGCAGTTCTTC.